The sequence of this TCR beta chain was determined in a study of control samples from healthy donors and cancer patients. Sequencing was performed with immunoSEQ multiplex PCR; in TCRdb, only in-frame clones are kept and a portion is missing. The sample shows about 73,000 clones, about 95% of them seen only once. Sample: blood. The sequence came from a woman between 40 and 50 years old in good health.

Here the CDR3 reads CASSKGDRGCQPQHF. In DNA, the CDR3 is TGTGCCAGCAGCAAAGGGGACAGGGGTTGTCAGCCCCAGCATTTT. V and J are TRBV21-1 and TRBJ1-5; the D call in the table, TRBD1, was not verified against the DNA. TRBV21-1 is recorded as a pseudogene. The CDR3 sequence is 15 residues long.